These T cell receptor beta chains were read from a single sample in a study of T cell responses to AZD1222 COVID-19 vaccine. The table came from immunoSEQ multiplex PCR; TCRdb's copy has only in-frame clones and leaves some out. The repertoire includes approximately 74,000 clones, about nine tenths of them detected once, and about 2.4% sits in the top ten. The sample here was peripheral blood, taken on day 0 of AZD1222 vaccination. These receptor sequences come from an adult in good health. CDR3s include the opening cysteine and the closing phenylalanine or tryptophan. The D gene is left open where the match is weak. A clone size is listed for some rows: how often the clone was seen (once, few, many), or a class if it is expanded.

j_call clone_size d_call v_call cdr3_nt cdr3_aa
TRBJ1-1 NA TRBD1 TRBV11-2 TGTGCCAGCAGCCGCGGGACAGTTCCCACTGAAGCTTTCTTT CASSRGTVPTEAFF
TRBJ2-7 NA NA TRBV2 TGTGCCAGCGAAAGAGTCAGTTCCTACGAGCAGTACTTC CASERVSSYEQYF
TRBJ1-5 few TRBD1 TRBV7-2 TGTGCCAGCAGCCGGACAGGGGGCAATCAGCCCCAGCATTTT CASSRTGGNQPQHF
TRBJ1-3 NA NA TRBV24-1 TGTGCCACCAGTGAGACGCCTGGAAACACCATATATTTT CATSETPGNTIYF
TRBJ1-5 NA TRBD1 TRBV28 TGTGCCAGCAGTTTATCCCTGGGAATTACAGGGGGGAATAGCAATCAGCCCCAGCATTTT CASSLSLGITGGNSNQPQHF
TRBJ1-2 few NA TRBV24-1 TGTGCCACCAGTGATCTTAACTATGGCTACACCTTC CATSDLNYGYTF
TRBJ1-2 NA NA TRBV9 TGTGCCAGCTCCAAGGACATGGGTGGCTACACCTTC CASSKDMGGYTF
TRBJ2-2 NA TRBD2 TRBV5-4 TGTGCCAGCAGCTGGGGGGGAAGATCCGGGGAGCTGTTTTTT CASSWGGRSGELFF
TRBJ2-7 NA TRBD2 TRBV7-9 TGTGCCAGCAGCTTATTAGCGGGGATCCAACACGAGCAGTACTTC CASSLLAGIQHEQYF
TRBJ1-5 NA NA TRBV5-4 TGTGCCAGCAGCGACGGGGGCAATCAGCCCCAGCATTTT CASSDGGNQPQHF